This T cell receptor (beta chain) was documented in a study of cytomegalovirus exposure and HLA in healthy donors. Vbeta (60) and Jbeta (13) primers were used in the PCR. Measured with immunoSEQ multiplex PCR; TCRdb has only the in-frame clones, and not every one. The table for this sample gives more than 45,000 clones. The V and J ends lost 7 bases and 5 bases respectively, with 14 bases between them. CDR1 SGHTA and CDR2 FQGNSA come from the germline V gene. The CDR3 is 13 amino acids. Samples came from healthy bone marrow donors. This clonotype was obtained from a male donor in good health and CMV-seronegative. The chain carries TRBV7-2 and TRBJ1-1; TRBD1 is a possible D gene (5 bases). What was sequenced was PBMCs. CDR3 sequence (DNA): TGTGCCAGCAAATCAGGGTCCTCGACTGAAGCTTTCTTT. Its translation: CASKSGSSTEAFF. The variable domain in full, completed from reference TRBV7-2 and TRBJ1-1, reads GAGVSQSPSNKVTEKGKDVELRCDPISGHTALYWYRQSLGQGLEFLIYFQGNSAPDKSGLPSDRFSAERTGGSVSTLTIQRTQQEDSAVYLCASKSGSSTEAFFGQGTRLTVV.